Each of the 24 T cell receptor beta chains below was sequenced from the same sample in a study of persistence of HIV-infected CD4 T cells. Cells were stimulated with overlapping HIV-1 Gag 15-mer peptides. CD40L-negative CD69-negative CD45RO-high memory CD4+ T cells were sorted as populations depleted of antigen-responding cells. These receptors have no identified antigens. The libraries were made with immunoSEQ version 4 in survey mode. The method was immunoSEQ multiplex PCR; TCRdb's version includes in-frame clones alone and lacks a portion of them. The sample includes about 40,000 clones, 78% of them seen just once. The material was CD4+ T cells sorted from PBMCs after roughly 18-hour stimulation, obtained from a patient who received antiretroviral therapy. These receptors were obtained from an adult man with HIV who was CMV-seropositive.

This chain links TRBV6-5 with TRBJ1-4; TRBD1 agrees at 12 bases. Per the germline V gene, CDR1 is MNHEY and CDR2 is SVGAGI. V gave up 2 bases and J gave up 8 bases; unmatched junction bases: 3. The CDR3 length is 15 residues. The CDR3 sequence: CASSYGDRGREKLFF. The CDR3 DNA reads TGTGCCAGCAGTTACGGGGACAGGGGGCGCGAAAAACTGTTTTTT.

In DNA form, the CDR3 reads TGTGCCAGCAGCTCTATCTCGACAGGGTATAATTCACCCCTCCACTTT. This gives the protein CASSSISTGYNSPLHF. The chain links TRBV5-4 to TRBJ1-6, with 7 bases fitting TRBD1. There are 16 residues in the CDR3. CDR1 is SGHNT, CDR2 YYREEE, per germline (reference sequence). Unmatched junction bases numbered 7, after V lost 3 bases and J lost 4 bases.

The chain couples TRBV19 to TRBJ2-7; D unclear. The CDR3 extends over 15 amino acids. V dropped 2 bases and J dropped 2 bases, with 13 bases sitting between them. CDR1 LNHDA and CDR2 SQIVND come from the germline V gene (reference sequence). CDR3 region: CASSIMKGQTYEQYF. The DNA of the CDR3 is TGTGCCAGTAGTATAATGAAAGGGCAGACCTACGAGCAGTACTTC.

The chain combines TRBV18 with TRBJ2-7, with D maybe TRBD1 (5 bases). The CDR3 is made up of 15 amino acids. The germline V gene has CDR1 KGHSH and CDR2 LQKENI. With 3 bases removed from V and 0 bases from J, the gap between germline ends came to 12 bases. The CDR3 coding sequence is TGTGCCAGCTCACCCACCGGTGACAGCTCCTACGAGCAGTACTTC. Translation: CASSPTGDSSYEQYF.

The gene calls are TRBV30 and TRBJ2-7; D perhaps matches TRBD2 (5 bases). The CDR3 totals 14 residues. CDR1 GTSNPN and CDR2 SVGIG come from the germline V gene (reference sequence). The ends were cut back, 6 bases at V and 2 bases at J, with 17 bases in the middle. CDR3 sequence (DNA): TGTGCCTGTCGAGGAGGTACATCGACCTACGAGCAGTACTTC. Amino acids: CACRGGTSTYEQYF.

The V gene is TRBV9, the J gene TRBJ2-5; D unclear. The V gene's germline CDR1 is SGDLS and CDR2 YYNGEE. V was pared by 0 bases and J by 4 bases, with 13 bases between. The CDR3 contains 15 residues. The DNA of the CDR3 is TGTGCCAGCAGCGTAGAGAGTCATCCGGGAGAGACCCAGTACTTC. It specifies CASSVESHPGETQYF.

This clone was observed a handful of times. This chain's CDR3 is CASSLSSSGNTIYF. The CDR3 DNA reads TGTGCCAGCAGCCTATCGAGCTCTGGAAACACCATATATTTT. The V gene is TRBV3-1 (or the pseudogene TRBV3-2), the J gene TRBJ1-3; no clear D gene. The CDR3 contains 14 residues. Germline values: CDR1 LGHDT, CDR2 YNNKEL (reference sequence). V was trimmed by 4 bases and J by 0 bases, leaving 7 bases between them.

This chain uses TRBV6-5 with TRBJ2-7, with D perhaps given as TRBD1 or TRBD2 (5 bases each). Trimming took off 2 bases at V and 2 bases at J, with 16 bases between the two ends. The CDR3 extends over 16 amino acids. The V gene's germline CDR1 is MNHEY and CDR2 SVGAGI. The CDR3 coding sequence is TGTGCCAGCAGTTACACCCCCGGGACGGACGCCTACGAGCAGTACTTC. The encoded protein is CASSYTPGTDAYEQYF.

V and J are TRBV5-4 and TRBJ1-2, with 8 bases identical to TRBD1. CDR1 SGHNT and CDR2 YYREEE come from the germline V gene (reference sequence). V lost 4 bases to trimming and J lost 4 bases; unmatched junction nucleotides: 6. This CDR3 is 14 amino acids long. CDR3 loop: CASSTRDRPYGYTF. The CDR3 DNA sequence: TGTGCCAGCAGCACCCGGGACAGGCCCTATGGCTACACCTTC.

The chain uses TRBV10-3 and TRBJ1-5; tentative D call: TRBD1 (5 bases). CDR1 is ENHRY, CDR2 SYGVKD, per germline. There are 14 residues in the CDR3. Deletions cut 0 bases from V and 5 bases from J, with 8 bases between. In DNA form, the CDR3 reads TGTGCCATCAGTGAGTCTGGGGGTTATCAGCCCCAGCATTTT. Its protein is CAISESGGYQPQHF.

V gene TRBV6-1 combines with J gene TRBJ1-6; D remains unclear. The V gene's germline CDR1 is MNHNS and CDR2 SASEGT. CDR3 size: 15 residues. V was cut by 2 bases and J by 7 bases, with 12 bases left in between. CDR3 DNA: TGTGCCAGCAGTGAACCGACTACTCTAAATTCACCCCTCCACTTT. Residues: CASSEPTTLNSPLHF.

The chain recombines TRBV14 with TRBJ2-7, with 8 bases aligning to TRBD1. V lost 6 bases, J lost 4 bases, and 26 bases stayed unmatched. This CDR3 has 20 amino acids. Per germline, CDR1 SGHDN and CDR2 FVKESK. Written as DNA, the CDR3 is TGTGCCAGCAGTCAAAAGGGTTTTGGCCAAAGGGACAGGAAGGAATACGAGCAGTACTTC. Amino acid sequence: CASSQKGFGQRDRKEYEQYF.

The CDR3 region is CAWGPTALNQPQHF. CDR3 DNA: TGTGCCTGGGGACCGACAGCGCTTAATCAGCCCCAGCATTTT. The rearrangement links TRBV30 to TRBJ1-5; tentatively, D is TRBD1 (5 bases). Germline V CDR1 and CDR2: GTSNPN, SVGIG (reference sequence). V was clipped by 5 bases and J by 4 bases, with 15 bases between them. There are 14 residues in the CDR3.

V usage is TRBV5-5 and J usage is TRBJ1-2; TRBD1 is a possible D gene (5 bases). The CDR3 extends over 15 amino acids. The V and J ends lost 0 bases and 3 bases respectively, with 12 bases between them. Looked up from germline, CDR1 is SGHKS and CDR2 is YYEKEE (reference sequence). The CDR3 DNA reads TGTGCCAGCAGCTTGGGGCAGGGATCCCACTATGGCTACACCTTC. It yields the protein CASSLGQGSHYGYTF.

The chain recombines TRBV5-1 with TRBJ2-7; perhaps TRBD1 as D (5 bases). V was clipped by 1 base and J by 3 bases, with 11 bases between them. The CDR3 totals 14 residues. Germline lookup yields CDR1 SGHRS and CDR2 YFSETQ. CDR3 bases: TGCGCCAGCAGCTTGAGTAGGACACACTACGAGCAGTACTTC. Encoded protein: CASSLSRTHYEQYF.

This chain links TRBV6-1 with TRBJ1-5; D unclear. Germline V gene lookup returns CDR1 MNHNS and CDR2 SASEGT. The CDR3 runs to 14 residues. V gave up 1 base and J gave up 5 bases, with 9 bases separating them. The CDR3 nucleotides read TGTGCCAGCAGTGAAGGCGAGGGTTATCAGCCCCAGCATTTT. It codes for CASSEGEGYQPQHF.

This CDR3 reads CASSRESTNEKLFF. The CDR3 DNA sequence: TGTGCCAGCAGCCGGGAGTCAACTAATGAAAAACTGTTTTTT. The V and J genes are TRBV7-8 and TRBJ1-4; D not resolved. CDR3 length equals 14 residues. The germline V gene encodes CDR1 SGHVS and CDR2 FQNEAQ. The V gene lost 5 bases and the J gene lost 0 bases, with 7 bases spanning the gap.

In nucleotides, the CDR3 is TGTGCCAGCAGCTTAGTGGGACAGGGCTACGAGCAGTACTTC. Translating it yields CASSLVGQGYEQYF. The V and J genes are TRBV7-9 and TRBJ2-7; 9 nucleotides align to TRBD1. Germline assignment: CDR1 SEHNR and CDR2 FQNEAQ (reference sequence). V shed 1 base, J shed 3 bases, and the junction held 1 base outside the gene matches. There are 14 residues in the CDR3.

This chain links TRBV6-6 with TRBJ2-1, with 7 bases matching TRBD1. V lost 6 bases, J lost 11 bases, and 4 bases stayed unmatched. There are 11 residues in the CDR3. Germline CDR1 reads MNHNY; CDR2 reads SVGAGI (reference sequence). The CDR3: CASRLQGKQFF. The CDR3, as DNA: TGTGCCAGCAGGTTACAGGGGAAGCAGTTCTTC.

The chain carries TRBV25-1 and TRBJ1-2, with no clear D. V was pared by 2 bases and J by 8 bases, with 15 bases between. The CDR3 sequence is 14 residues long. From germline, CDR1 is MGHDK and CDR2 SYGVNS. For the CDR3, the DNA is TGTGCCAGCAGTGAAAATAGGGCAGTGAGCGGCTACACCTTC. Translating it yields CASSENRAVSGYTF.

This chain joins TRBV5-6 and TRBJ1-3; no reliable D call. With 2 bases removed from V and 0 bases from J, the gap between germline ends came to 12 bases. The CDR3 is 16 residues long. Looked up from germline, CDR1 is SGHDT and CDR2 is YYEEEE. For the CDR3, the DNA is TGTGCCAGCAGCTTTCCGACCGCGAACTCTGGAAACACCATATATTTT. This gives the protein CASSFPTANSGNTIYF.

Only a few counts were recorded for this clone. The chain has TRBV5-5 and TRBJ2-6, with D hard to call. Germline CDR1 and CDR2: SGHKS and YYEKEE (reference sequence). This CDR3 is 15 amino acids long. The V end lost 0 bases, the J end lost 0 bases, and 4 bases lay between the germline ends. The DNA for the CDR3 is TGTGCCAGCAGCTTGGGCCTCTCTGGGGCCAACGTCCTGACTTTC. Amino acid sequence: CASSLGLSGANVLTF.

The chain employs TRBV3-1 (or the pseudogene TRBV3-2) and TRBJ1-1, with TRBD1 matching over 7 bases. Germline trimming cut 5 bases from V and 10 bases from J; bases unmatched to any gene: 10. Germline V gene sequence: CDR1 LGHDT, CDR2 YNNKEL (reference sequence). This CDR3 is 13 amino acids long. The CDR3 loop is CASSTGVAGRAFF. The CDR3 DNA sequence: TGTGCCAGCAGCACAGGGGTGGCCGGGCGAGCTTTCTTT.

The sample holds a few counts of this clone. The J gene is TRBJ1-4, the V gene TRBV6-2 or TRBV6-3; unclear D gene. The CDR3 runs to 15 residues. The germline CDR1 and CDR2 sequences are MNHEY and SVGEGT. Trimming took 0 bases from V and 5 from J, leaving 10 bases between them. CDR3 sequence reads: CASSYSTGGNEKLFF. The CDR3 DNA is TGTGCCAGCAGTTACTCGACCGGTGGAAATGAAAAACTGTTTTTT.